This TCR beta chain was sequenced in a study of early T cells in non-severe SARS-CoV-2 infection. This clonotype was observed a handful of times. TCRdb reprocessed the 5' RACE reads via MiXCR and lists one record per CDR3 protein. The table records some 70,000 distinct CDR3 sequences, 8% to 9.5% of them present only once. Source material: whole blood. This TCR was recovered from an adult who was a healthcare worker with PCR-confirmed SARS-CoV-2 infection or an uninfected control (not recorded which).

This CDR3 reads CSVEEMSTDTQYF. In DNA form, the CDR3 reads TGCAGCGTTGAAGAGATGAGCACAGATACGCAGTATTTT. This chain joins TRBV29-1 and TRBJ2-3; no clear D gene. CDR1 and CDR2 (germline): SQVTM, ANQGSEA. V lost 0 bases and J 0 bases, leaving 4 bases between the germline ends. CDR3 length: 13 residues.